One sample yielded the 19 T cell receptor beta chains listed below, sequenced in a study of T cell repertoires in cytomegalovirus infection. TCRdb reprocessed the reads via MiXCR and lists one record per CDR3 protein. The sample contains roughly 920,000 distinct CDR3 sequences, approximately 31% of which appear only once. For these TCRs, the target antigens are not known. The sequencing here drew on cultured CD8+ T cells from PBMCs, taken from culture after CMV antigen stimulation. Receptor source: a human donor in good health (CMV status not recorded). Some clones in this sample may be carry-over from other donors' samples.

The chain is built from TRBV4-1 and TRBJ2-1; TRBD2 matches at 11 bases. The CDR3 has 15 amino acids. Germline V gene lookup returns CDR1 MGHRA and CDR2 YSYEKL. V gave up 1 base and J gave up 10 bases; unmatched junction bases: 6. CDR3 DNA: TGCGCCAGCAGCCAAGGTACTAGCGGGGGCTTAGAGCAGTTCTTC. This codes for CASSQGTSGGLEQFF.

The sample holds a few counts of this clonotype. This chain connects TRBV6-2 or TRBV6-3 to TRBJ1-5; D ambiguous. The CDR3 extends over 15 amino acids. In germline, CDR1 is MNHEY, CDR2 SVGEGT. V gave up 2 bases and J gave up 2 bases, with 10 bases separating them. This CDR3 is CASSYGRSGNQPQHF. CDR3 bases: TGTGCCAGCAGTTACGGCCGAAGTGGCAATCAGCCCCAGCATTTT.

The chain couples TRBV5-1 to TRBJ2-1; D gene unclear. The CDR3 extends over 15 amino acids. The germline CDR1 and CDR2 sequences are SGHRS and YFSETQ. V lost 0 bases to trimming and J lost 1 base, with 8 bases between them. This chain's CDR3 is CASSLEGLSYNEQFF. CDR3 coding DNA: TGCGCCAGCAGCTTGGAAGGGTTGTCCTACAATGAGCAGTTCTTC.

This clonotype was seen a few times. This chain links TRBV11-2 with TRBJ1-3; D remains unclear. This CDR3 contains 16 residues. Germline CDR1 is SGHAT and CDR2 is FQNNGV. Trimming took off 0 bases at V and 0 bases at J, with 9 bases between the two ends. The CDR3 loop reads CASSLDQSYSGNTIYF. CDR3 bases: TGTGCCAGCAGCTTAGATCAATCCTACTCTGGAAACACCATATATTTT. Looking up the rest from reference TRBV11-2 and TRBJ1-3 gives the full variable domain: EAGVAQSPRYKIIEKRQSVAFWCNPISGHATLYWYQQILGQGPKLLIQFQNNGVVDDSQLPKDRFSAERLKGVDSTLKIQPAKLEDSAVYLCASSLDQSYSGNTIYFGEGSWLTVV.

The CDR3 bases are TGTGCCAGTAGTATCTGGACGGAGAGCAATCAGCCCCAGCATTTT. The encoded protein is CASSIWTESNQPQHF. The gene calls are TRBV19 and TRBJ1-5, with D unresolved. The V end was cut by 3 bases, the J end by 1 base, with 10 bases between. CDR3 length equals 15 residues. Germline V gives CDR1 LNHDA, CDR2 SQIVND (reference sequence). Full variable domain (rest looked up from reference TRBV19 and TRBJ1-5): DGGITQSPKYLFRKEGQNVTLSCEQNLNHDAMYWYRQDPGQGLRLIYYSQIVNDFQKGDIAEGYSVSREKKESFPLTVTSAQKNPTAFYLCASSIWTESNQPQHFGDGTRLSIL.

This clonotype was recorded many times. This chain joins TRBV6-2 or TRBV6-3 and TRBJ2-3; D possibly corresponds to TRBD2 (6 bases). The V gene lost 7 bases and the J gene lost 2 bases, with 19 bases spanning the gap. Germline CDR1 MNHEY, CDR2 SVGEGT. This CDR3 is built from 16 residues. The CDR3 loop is CASTRDPGTLTDTQYF. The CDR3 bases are TGTGCCAGCACCCGAGACCCCGGGACTCTCACAGATACGCAGTATTTT.

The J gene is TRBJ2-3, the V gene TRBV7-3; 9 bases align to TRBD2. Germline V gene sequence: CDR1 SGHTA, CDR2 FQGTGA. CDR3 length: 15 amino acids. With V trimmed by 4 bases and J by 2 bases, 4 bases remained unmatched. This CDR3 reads CASSSLAGYTDTQYF. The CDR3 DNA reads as TGTGCCAGCAGCTCCCTAGCGGGGTACACAGATACGCAGTATTTT.

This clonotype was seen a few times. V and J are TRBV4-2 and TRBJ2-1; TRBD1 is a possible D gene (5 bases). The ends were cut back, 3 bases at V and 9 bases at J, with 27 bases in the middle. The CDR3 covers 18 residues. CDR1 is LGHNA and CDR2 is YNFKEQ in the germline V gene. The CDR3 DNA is TGTGCCAGCAGCCACGTCTCTTCGGGCAGGGAATACGGGCTTGAGCAGTTCTTC. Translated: CASSHVSSGREYGLEQFF.

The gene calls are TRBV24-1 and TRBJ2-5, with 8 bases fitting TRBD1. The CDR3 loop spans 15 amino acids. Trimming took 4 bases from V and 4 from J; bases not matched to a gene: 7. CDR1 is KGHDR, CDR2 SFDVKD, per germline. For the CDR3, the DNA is TGTGCCACCAGTGACTCAGGACAGGGAGGAGAGACCCAGTACTTC. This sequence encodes CATSDSGQGGETQYF.

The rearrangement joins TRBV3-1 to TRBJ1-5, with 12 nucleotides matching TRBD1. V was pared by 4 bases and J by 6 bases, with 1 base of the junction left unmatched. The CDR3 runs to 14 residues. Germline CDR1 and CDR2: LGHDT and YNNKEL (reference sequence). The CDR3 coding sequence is TGTGCCAGCAGCCGGGACAGGGGGCGTCAGCCCCAGCATTTT. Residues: CASSRDRGRQPQHF. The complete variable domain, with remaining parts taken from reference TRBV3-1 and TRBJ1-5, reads DTAVSQTPKYLVTQMGNDKSIKCEQNLGHDTMYWYKQDSKKFLKIMFSYNNKELIINETVPNRFSPKSPDKAHLNLHINSLELGDSAVYFCASSRDRGRQPQHFGDGTRLSIL.

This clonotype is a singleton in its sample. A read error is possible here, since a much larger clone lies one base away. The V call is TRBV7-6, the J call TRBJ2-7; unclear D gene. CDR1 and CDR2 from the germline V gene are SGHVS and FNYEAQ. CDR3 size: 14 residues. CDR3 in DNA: TGTGCCAGCAGCCCCTCCGCTCCTTCCTACGAGCAGAACTTC. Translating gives CASSPSAPSYEQNF.

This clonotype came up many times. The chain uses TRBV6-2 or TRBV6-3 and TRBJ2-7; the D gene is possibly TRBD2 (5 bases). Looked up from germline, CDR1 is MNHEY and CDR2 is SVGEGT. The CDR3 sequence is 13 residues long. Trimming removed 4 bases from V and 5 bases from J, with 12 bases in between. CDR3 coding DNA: TGTGCCAGCAGTTCCCTGGGAGTCCACGAGCAGTACGTC. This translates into CASSSLGVHEQYV.

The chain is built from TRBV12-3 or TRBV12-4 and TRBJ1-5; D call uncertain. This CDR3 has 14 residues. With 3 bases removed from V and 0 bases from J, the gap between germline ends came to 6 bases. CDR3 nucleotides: TGTGCCAGCAGTTTGGTCCTTAGCAATCAGCCCCAGCATTTT. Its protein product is CASSLVLSNQPQHF.

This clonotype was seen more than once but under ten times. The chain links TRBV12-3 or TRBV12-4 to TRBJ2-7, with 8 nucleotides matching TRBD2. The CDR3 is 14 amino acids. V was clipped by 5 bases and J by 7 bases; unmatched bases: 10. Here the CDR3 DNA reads TGTGCCAGCAGTCTCCCGGGGGGGGCGGATGAGCAGTACTTC. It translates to CASSLPGGADEQYF.

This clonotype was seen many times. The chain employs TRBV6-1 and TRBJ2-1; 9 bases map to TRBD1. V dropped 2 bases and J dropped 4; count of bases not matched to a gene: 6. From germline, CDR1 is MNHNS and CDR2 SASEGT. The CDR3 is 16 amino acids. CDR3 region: CASSERGQGVYNEQFF. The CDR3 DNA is TGTGCCAGCAGTGAAAGGGGACAGGGAGTTTACAATGAGCAGTTCTTC.

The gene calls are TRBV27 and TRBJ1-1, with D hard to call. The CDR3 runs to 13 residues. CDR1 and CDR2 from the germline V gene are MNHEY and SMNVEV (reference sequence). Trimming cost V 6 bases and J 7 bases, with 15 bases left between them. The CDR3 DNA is TGTGCCAGCAGGGGCGGGCCCCTTTTTGAAGCTTTCTTT. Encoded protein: CASRGGPLFEAFF.

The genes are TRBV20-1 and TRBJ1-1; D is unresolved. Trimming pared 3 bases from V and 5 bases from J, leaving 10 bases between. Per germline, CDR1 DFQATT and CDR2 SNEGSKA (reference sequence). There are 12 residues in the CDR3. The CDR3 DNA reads TGCAGTGCTAGTAGCTGGGCGACTGAAGCTTTCTTT. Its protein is CSASSWATEAFF.

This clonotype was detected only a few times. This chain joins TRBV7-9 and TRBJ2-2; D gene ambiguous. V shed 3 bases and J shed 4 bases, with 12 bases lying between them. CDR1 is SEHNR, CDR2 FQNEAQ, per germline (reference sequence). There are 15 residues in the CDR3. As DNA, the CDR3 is TGTGCCAGCAGCTTCCCCGTCACGGGCACCGGGGAGCTGTTTTTT. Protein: CASSFPVTGTGELFF.

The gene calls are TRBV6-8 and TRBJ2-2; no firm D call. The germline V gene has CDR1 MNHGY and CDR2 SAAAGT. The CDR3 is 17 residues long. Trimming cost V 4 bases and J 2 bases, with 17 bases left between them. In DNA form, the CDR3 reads TGTGCCAGCAGTTTACTCTACAAGGCCGGAAACACCGGGGAGCTGTTTTTT. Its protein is CASSLLYKAGNTGELFF.